The source of this TCR beta chain is a study of shared clonotypes between healthy human individuals. Generated by immunoSEQ multiplex PCR, the TCRdb table keeps only in-frame clones and is missing some. The sample records 900,000 to 1,200,000 clones, around 78% being singletons. This CDR3 has 18 residues. Germline-derived CDR1 and CDR2 are MDHEN and SYDVKM. Trimming removed 6 bases at V and 4 bases at J, with 25 bases between. The source is a young man in good health. Some clones in this sample may be carry-over from other donors' samples. Sequencing was done on a sample of memory CD4+ T cells from PBMCs. Described subset: CD45RA-negative fraction. The V gene is TRBV28, the J gene TRBJ1-5, with D unresolved. The CDR3 spells CASSSVSRLRVDNQPQHF. The CDR3 DNA is TGTGCCAGCAGCTCCGTAAGCCGGCTGAGGGTTGATAATCAGCCCCAGCATTTT.